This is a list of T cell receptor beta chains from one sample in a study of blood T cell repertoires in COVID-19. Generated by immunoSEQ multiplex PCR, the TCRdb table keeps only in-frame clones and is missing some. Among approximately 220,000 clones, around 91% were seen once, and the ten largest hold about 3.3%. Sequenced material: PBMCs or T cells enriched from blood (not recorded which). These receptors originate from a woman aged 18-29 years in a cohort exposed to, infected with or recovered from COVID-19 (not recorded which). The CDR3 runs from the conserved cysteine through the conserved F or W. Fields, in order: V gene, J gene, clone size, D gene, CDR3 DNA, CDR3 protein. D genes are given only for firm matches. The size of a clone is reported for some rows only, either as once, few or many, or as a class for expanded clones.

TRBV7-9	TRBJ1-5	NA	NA	TGTGCCAGCAGCTTTTCCTATCAGCCCCAGCATTTT	CASSFSYQPQHF
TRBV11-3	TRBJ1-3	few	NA	TGTGCCAGCAGCTTAGATCCGTTGGAGAACTCTGGAAACACCATATATTTT	CASSLDPLENSGNTIYF
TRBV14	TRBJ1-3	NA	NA	TGTGCCAGCAGCCAATTGGAGGGGACGGCACCGGGGAGCACCATATATTTT	CASSQLEGTAPGSTIYF
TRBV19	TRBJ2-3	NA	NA	TGTGCCAGTAGTTTCCGGGACTCACGTGGCACAGATACGCAGTATTTT	CASSFRDSRGTDTQYF
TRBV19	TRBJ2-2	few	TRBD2	TGTGCCAGTAGTATATCGGGAGGGGACACCGGGGAGCTGTTTTTT	CASSISGGDTGELFF
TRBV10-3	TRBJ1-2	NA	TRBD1	TGTGCCATCAGTCCATCTACAGGGGGGGATGGCTACACCTTC	CAISPSTGGDGYTF
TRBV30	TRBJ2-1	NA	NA	TGTGCCTGGGCCGAGGTAGAACAGTTCTTC	CAWAEVEQFF
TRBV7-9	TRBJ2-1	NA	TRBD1	TGTGCCAGCAGCTTCCCGGGACAGGGCAATTACAATGAGCAGTTCTTC	CASSFPGQGNYNEQFF
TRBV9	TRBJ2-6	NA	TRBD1	TGTGCCAGCAGCGTAGAAAAAGGGGGCCATTCTGGGGCCAACGTCCTGACTTTC	CASSVEKGGHSGANVLTF
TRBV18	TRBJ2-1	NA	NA	TGTGCCAGCTCACCACTGTCTGGTCAAGGGGGCAATGAGCAGTTCTTC	CASSPLSGQGGNEQFF
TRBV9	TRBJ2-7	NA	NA	TGTGCCAGCAGCGTTCAAGGAGAGTCCTACGAGCAGTACTTC	CASSVQGESYEQYF
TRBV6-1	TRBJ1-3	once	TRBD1	TGTGCCAGCAGTGAACATGGGACAGGGGGAAACACCATATATTTT	CASSEHGTGGNTIYF
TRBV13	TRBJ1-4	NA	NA	TGTGCCAGCAGCTTAGGCCTAGCAGGGGCTAATGAAAAACTGTTTTTT	CASSLGLAGANEKLFF
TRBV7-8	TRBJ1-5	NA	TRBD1	TGTGCCAGCAGCTCAATTTTCCGGGACAGGGAGGACCAGCCCCAGCATTTT	CASSSIFRDREDQPQHF
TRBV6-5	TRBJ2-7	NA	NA	TGTGCCAGCAGTTACATGACAGGAGACTACGAGCAGTACTTC	CASSYMTGDYEQYF
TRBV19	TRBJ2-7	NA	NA	TGTGCCAGTAGTGCGTCTTTTGCCTACGAGCAGTACTTC	CASSASFAYEQYF
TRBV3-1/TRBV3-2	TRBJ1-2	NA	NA	TGTGCCAGCAGCCAGGGGGCGGCTAACTATGGCTACACCTTC	CASSQGAANYGYTF
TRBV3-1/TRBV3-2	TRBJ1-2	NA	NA	TGTGCCAGCAGCCTTACACCGGGAGGTCGATTCTATGGCTACACCTTC	CASSLTPGGRFYGYTF
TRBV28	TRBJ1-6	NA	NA	TGTGCCAGCAGGACAGTAGGGGATTCACCCCTCCACTTT	CASRTVGDSPLHF
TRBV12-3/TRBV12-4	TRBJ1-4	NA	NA	TGTGCCAGCAGAACTACAGGGTTCGAAAAACTGTTTTTT	CASRTTGFEKLFF
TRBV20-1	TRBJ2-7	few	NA	TGCAGTGCTAGTCTCGGGGAGCAGTACTTC	CSASLGEQYF
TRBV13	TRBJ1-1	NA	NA	TGTGCCAGCAGCTCGGGTTGGACTGAAGCTTTCTTT	CASSSGWTEAFF
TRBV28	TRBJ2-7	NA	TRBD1	TGTGCCAGCAGAGAGGGACAGACCTACGAGCAGTACTTC	CASREGQTYEQYF
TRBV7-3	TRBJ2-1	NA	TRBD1	TGTGCCAGCAGCTTAGGGCAGGGGGTCTACAATGAGCAGTTCTTC	CASSLGQGVYNEQFF
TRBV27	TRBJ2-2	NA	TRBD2	TGTGCCAGCAGTTTAGCACTAGCGGGGCGCACCGGGGAGCTGTTTTTT	CASSLALAGRTGELFF
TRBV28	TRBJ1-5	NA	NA	TGTGCCAGCAGATCGGAGCTGACAGCTGTCTCCCTCAATCAGCCCCAGCATTTT	CASRSELTAVSLNQPQHF
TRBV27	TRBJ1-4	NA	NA	TGTGCCAGCAGTGCGGACCGGGACATCAATGAAAAACTGTTTTTT	CASSADRDINEKLFF
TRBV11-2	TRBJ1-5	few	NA	TGTGCCAGCAGCTTAGGATCGGGGAGGCCCCAGCATTTT	CASSLGSGRPQHF
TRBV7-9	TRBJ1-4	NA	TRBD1	TGTGCCAGCAGCCAGACAGGGAGGCCCCATAATGAAAAACTGTTTTTT	CASSQTGRPHNEKLFF
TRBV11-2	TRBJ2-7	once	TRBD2	TGTGCCAGCAGCTTAGTCACTACTAGCGGGAGATACGAGCAGTACTTC	CASSLVTTSGRYEQYF
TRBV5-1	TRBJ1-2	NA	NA	TGCGCCAGCCGCGAGAGGGAAAGCTATGGCTACACCTTC	CASRERESYGYTF
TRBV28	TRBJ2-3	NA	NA	TGTGCCAGCAGAAAGGGGACGCAGTATTTT	CASRKGTQYF